These 23 T cell receptor beta chains were sequenced from one sample in a study of T cells in Graves' hyperthyroidism and ophthalmopathy (dated by TCRdb to the late 2010s). Library prep was done by multiplex PCR. The reads were generated on an Illumina HiSeq 2000. The TCR beta CDR3 regions were amplified from RNA transcripts. The TCR CDR3 was subjected to a first round of RT-PCR using the HTBI primer set and the Qiagen OneStep RT-PCR kit. TCRdb reprocessed the public reads (quality trimming at Q25 with fastp, clone calling with MiXCR) and kept in-frame beta chains. Identical CDR3 proteins give one entry, which carries the most common genes and DNA. This sample lists 500,000 to 600,000 distinct CDR3 sequences; around 50% were detected once. About two fifths of the sample belongs to the ten largest clones. The specimen sequenced was peripheral blood or thyroid tissue (not recorded which). These receptors all stem from an adult woman with Graves' disease, either hyperthyroidism or ophthalmopathy (not recorded which).

This clonotype has ten or more counts. The chain combines TRBV12-3 or TRBV12-4 with TRBJ1-2; unclear D gene. The V end lost 5 bases, the J end lost 4 bases, and 14 bases lay between the germline ends. The CDR3 loop spans 14 amino acids. Here the CDR3 DNA reads TGTGCCAGCAGTCCCCGGCCGGTCGGCTATGGCTACACCTTC. Amino acids: CASSPRPVGYGYTF.

The chain recombines TRBV20-1 with TRBJ2-7; 10 nucleotides align to TRBD2. The germline CDR1 and CDR2 sequences are DFQATT and SNEGSKA (reference sequence). The CDR3 covers 15 residues. After removal of 1 base from V and 4 bases from J, the junction contained 7 bases not matched to a gene. The CDR3 sequence: CSARGTSGNRYEQYF. In DNA, the CDR3 is TGCAGTGCTAGAGGTACTAGCGGGAACAGGTACGAGCAGTACTTC.

In this sample, this clonotype turned up a few times. V and J are TRBV3-1 and TRBJ2-2; no clear D. Germline V gene data show CDR1 as LGHDT and CDR2 as YNNKEL (reference sequence). CDR3 length equals 16 residues. Trimming took off 4 bases at V and 0 bases at J, with 12 bases between the two ends. CDR3 nucleotide sequence: TGTGCCAGCAGCCGTCGGCGTCCGTCGAACACCGGGGAGCTGTTTTTT. It codes for CASSRRRPSNTGELFF.

This clonotype has a handful of counts. This chain uses TRBV7-2 with TRBJ1-5, with D unclear. CDR3 length: 14 amino acids. Trimming removed 3 bases at V and 3 bases at J, with 9 bases between. Germline V lookup: CDR1 SGHTA, CDR2 FQGNSA. CDR3 loop: CASSLELPNQPQHF. The CDR3 DNA sequence: TGTGCCAGCAGCTTGGAGTTGCCCAATCAGCCCCAGCATTTT.

This clonotype occurred a few times. The chain employs TRBV6-1 and TRBJ1-6, with D possibly matching TRBD1 (5 bases). Germline CDR1 and CDR2: MNHNS and SASEGT. The CDR3 loop spans 19 amino acids. The V end was cut by 7 bases, the J end by 9 bases, with 31 bases between. Here the CDR3 DNA reads TGTGCCAGCACCACAGGCTTGGTATACTCCGTTTCTCATGGTTCACCCCTCCACTTT. Its protein is CASTTGLVYSVSHGSPLHF.

The V call is TRBV10-1, the J call TRBJ2-7; 7 positions agree with TRBD1. V trimming: 3 bases; J trimming: 4 bases; junction bases outside the gene matches: 6. CDR1 and CDR2 (germline): WNHNN, SYGVQD (reference sequence). The CDR3 consists of 14 residues. CDR3 residues: CASSDPGQPYEQYF. The CDR3 DNA reads as TGCGCCAGCAGTGACCCGGGACAGCCATACGAGCAGTACTTC.

This clonotype was found many times. Here the CDR3 reads CSVRRTSGPEETQYF. The CDR3 DNA is TGCAGCGTCCGACGGACTAGCGGGCCAGAAGAGACCCAGTACTTC. The chain links TRBV29-1 to TRBJ2-5; 11 bases align to TRBD2. V lost 6 bases to trimming and J lost 3 bases; unmatched junction nucleotides: 9. CDR1 and CDR2 from the germline V gene are SQVTM and ANQGSEA. The CDR3 is 15 amino acids. The complete variable domain, with remaining parts taken from reference TRBV29-1 and TRBJ2-5, reads SAVISQKPSRDICQRGTSLTIQCQVDSQVTMMFWYRQQPGQSLTLIATANQGSEATYESGFVIDKFPISRPNLTFSTLTVSNMSPEDSSIYLCSVRRTSGPEETQYFGPGTRLLVL.

The table lists this clonotype with a few counts. V and J are TRBV7-9 and TRBJ1-1, with D possibly being TRBD1 (5 bases). The CDR3 sequence is 13 residues long. Deletions cut 8 bases from V and 0 bases from J, with 10 bases between. Germline CDR1 is SEHNR and CDR2 is FQNEAQ (reference sequence). CDR3 nucleotides: TGTGCCAGCTCGGGGGGATTGAACACTGAAGCTTTCTTT. It translates to CASSGGLNTEAFF.

This clonotype was counted many times. The chain carries TRBV29-1 and TRBJ2-6; D is perhaps TRBD2 (6 bases). The CDR3 runs to 15 residues. In germline, CDR1 is SQVTM, CDR2 ANQGSEA. The ends were cut back, 5 bases at V and 0 bases at J, with 11 bases in the middle. CDR3 in amino acids: CSVFPGSSGANVLTF. The CDR3 DNA reads as TGCAGCGTTTTCCCCGGGAGCTCTGGGGCCAACGTCCTGACTTTC.

The chain couples TRBV20-1 to TRBJ2-7; D gene ambiguous. Between the trimmed V and J ends, which lost 3 bases and 3 bases, there was a span of 12 bases. CDR3 size: 13 residues. The germline CDR1 and CDR2 sequences are DFQATT and SNEGSKA (reference sequence). CDR3 amino acids: CSASDSKNYEQYF. DNA of the CDR3: TGCAGTGCTAGTGATAGCAAGAACTACGAGCAGTACTTC.

The V gene is TRBV29-1, the J gene TRBJ2-2; 8 nucleotides agree with TRBD2. The CDR3 is 11 amino acids. Looked up from germline, CDR1 is SQVTM and CDR2 is ANQGSEA. The CDR3 nucleotides are TGCACGGGAGGGTGCACCGGGGAGCTGTTTTTT. Translated, it gives CTGGCTGELFF.

With regard to this clonotype: Germline and junction disagree at one end, which may indicate a read error. The gene calls are TRBV2 and TRBJ1-6, with 7 bases matching TRBD1. The V gene's germline CDR1 is SNHLY and CDR2 FYNNEI. The CDR3 extends over 16 amino acids. CDR3 nucleotides: TGTGCCAGCAGGCGGGGGAGGGACAGCTATAATTCACCCCCCCACTTT. This codes for CASRRGRDSYNSPPHF.

This clonotype has at least ten counts. J is TRBJ1-1 and V is TRBV24-1, with no clear D. V lost 0 bases and J 7 bases, leaving 5 bases between the germline ends. Germline V gene sequence: CDR1 KGHDR, CDR2 SFDVKD. This CDR3 has 12 residues. In DNA form, the CDR3 reads TGTGCCACCAGTGATTTGGAGGGTGAAGCTTTCTTT. It encodes CATSDLEGEAFF.

J is TRBJ1-5 and V is TRBV10-3, with a possible D match to TRBD1 (5 bases). The CDR3 sequence is 13 residues long. Per germline, CDR1 ENHRY and CDR2 SYGVKD. The V end was cut by 8 bases, the J end by 2 bases, with 10 bases between. CDR3 region: CAIGRERNQPQHF. For the CDR3, the DNA is TGTGCCATCGGCAGGGAGCGCAATCAGCCCCAGCATTTT.

On this clonotype: Germline is not matched at one junction end, which may reflect a read error. V usage is TRBV9 and J usage is TRBJ2-3; D is uncertain. CDR3 length: 12 residues. CDR1 is SGDLS and CDR2 is YYNGEE in the germline V gene. The CDR3 nucleotides read TGTGCCAGCAGCGTAGGTGACCGAGACGTTAAATTT. Translation gives CASSVGDRDVKF. Filled out from reference TRBV9 and TRBJ2-3, the complete variable domain reads DSGVTQTPKHLITATGQRVTLRCSPRSGDLSVYWYQQSLDQGLQFLIQYYNGEERAKGNILERFSAQQFPDLHSELNLSSLELGDSALYFCASSVGDRDVKFGPGTRLTVL.

As for this clonotype: A read error is likely, as this CDR3 ends without the conserved phenylalanine or tryptophan. It is unclear where the CDR3 begins or ends on the DNA, so no DNA is shown, and the CDR3 is as TCRdb lists it. The gene calls are TRBV24-1 and TRBJ2-6. The CDR3 spans 10 amino acids, including both terminal residues. Per the germline V gene, CDR1 is KGHDR and CDR2 is SFDVKD. This chain's CDR3 is CATSDPAGTS.

The chain has TRBV4-2 and TRBJ1-2, with D possibly TRBD1 on 6 matching bases. Looked up from germline, CDR1 is LGHNA and CDR2 is YNFKEQ. This CDR3 is built from 18 residues. Deletions cut 5 bases from V and 6 bases from J, with 28 bases between. The DNA of the CDR3 is TGTGCCAGCAGCGCGGACCAAGATAGGGGGGGGAGGAGGGATGGCTACACCTTC. Translation gives CASSADQDRGGRRDGYTF.

This clonotype was observed at least ten times. This sequence joins TRBV20-1 and TRBJ1-6; maybe TRBD1 (5 bases). Germline CDR1 and CDR2: DFQATT and SNEGSKA (reference sequence). The CDR3 extends over 16 amino acids. Trimming pared 7 bases from V and 9 bases from J, leaving 25 bases between. The CDR3: CSGSPGSGGKGSPLHF. CDR3 sequence (DNA): TGCAGTGGGTCGCCAGGGTCGGGGGGTAAGGGTTCACCCCTCCACTTT.

At least ten counts were recorded for this clonotype. The CDR3 spells CASSYPGQLNGYTF. CDR3 sequence (DNA): TGTGCCAGCAGTTACCCGGGACAGTTGAATGGCTACACCTTC. The rearrangement uses TRBV6-5 and TRBJ1-2; 7 nucleotides match TRBD1. The J segment lost 6 bases and the V segment lost 2 bases, leaving 6 bases of the junction unmatched. Germline CDR1 and CDR2: MNHEY and SVGAGI. The CDR3 has 14 amino acids.

The V gene is TRBV19, the J gene TRBJ1-2; tentative D call: TRBD1 (5 bases). Trimming left V 10 bases short and J 4 bases short, with 19 bases between. Germline lookup yields CDR1 LNHDA and CDR2 SQIVND (reference sequence). The CDR3 runs to 14 residues. The CDR3 DNA reads as TGTGCCACCTCACCCCAGATGGGACTCTATGGCTACACCTTC. It codes for CATSPQMGLYGYTF.

The chain carries TRBV9 and TRBJ2-5, with 11 nucleotides matching TRBD1. J gave up 5 bases and V 3 bases, and 6 bases lay outside the gene matches. CDR1 SGDLS and CDR2 YYNGEE come from the germline V gene. The CDR3 contains 15 residues. CDR3 nucleotides: TGTGCCAGCAGCGCCGTGGGACAGGGGGTGGAGACCCAGTACTTC. This translates into CASSAVGQGVETQYF.

The V call is TRBV7-9, the J call TRBJ2-7; 10 bases line up with TRBD1. V shed 6 bases and J 4 bases; nucleotides not matched to a gene: 6. CDR1 is SEHNR, CDR2 FQNEAQ, per germline (reference sequence). The CDR3 length is 14 residues. The CDR3 DNA reads as TGTGCCAGCAGTATAGACAGGGGGCAGTACGAGCAGTACTTC. It translates to CASSIDRGQYEQYF. The variable domain in full, with the rest retrieved from reference TRBV7-9 and TRBJ2-7, is DTGVSQNPRHKITKRGQNVTFRCDPISEHNRLYWYRQTLGQGPEFLTYFQNEAQLEKSRLLSDRFSAERPKGSFSTLEIQRTEQGDSAMYLCASSIDRGQYEQYFGPGTRLTVT.

This chain joins TRBV20-1 and TRBJ2-7; a weak D match, TRBD2 (5 bases). Trimming stripped 0 bases from V and 5 bases from J, with 11 bases between. Germline loops: CDR1 DFQATT, CDR2 SNEGSKA (reference sequence). The CDR3 sequence is 13 residues long. The CDR3 sequence is CSARDSGYHEQYF. The CDR3 DNA reads TGCAGTGCTAGAGATTCGGGGTACCACGAGCAGTACTTC.